The next 16 T cell receptor beta chains were all read from a single sample in a study of regulatory T cells in long-lasting Graves disease. Arm-PCR with iRepertoire HTBI primers amplified the CDR3 regions for these TCR beta libraries. One entry per CDR3 protein results from TCRdb running MiXCR on the multiplex PCR reads. Among 350,000 to 500,000 distinct CDR3 sequences, around 20% were seen once, and the ten largest hold roughly an eighth. Time point noted: persistent/refractory GD, antithyroid drugs over 5 years with positive TRAb. PBMC RNA was the source of the TCR library. Specimen: peripheral blood mononuclear cells (PBMCs), collected when the disease was refractory, from a patient treated with antithyroid drugs. These TCRs come from a female donor with Graves disease.

There are many counts of this clonotype. This chain connects TRBV11-2 to TRBJ2-7; 10 positions match TRBD1. V gave up 5 bases and J gave up 7 bases; unmatched junction bases: 8. The CDR3 runs to 14 residues. The V gene's germline CDR1 is SGHAT and CDR2 FQNNGV. CDR3 sequence (DNA): TGTGCCAGCAGCACGGGACAGGGGCTAAGGGAGCAGTACTTC. This codes for CASSTGQGLREQYF.

This clonotype was counted many times. The rearrangement joins TRBV6-1 to TRBJ2-7; 10 bases line up with TRBD2. The CDR3 runs to 14 residues. Germline V gene data show CDR1 as MNHNS and CDR2 as SASEGT. The J segment lost 5 bases and the V segment lost 6 bases, leaving 7 bases of the junction unmatched. CDR3 DNA sequence: TGTGCCAGCAGAAGAGCGGGAGGGCCCAACGAGCAGTACTTC. Translated, it gives CASRRAGGPNEQYF.

This clonotype has ten or more counts. The rearrangement joins TRBV15 to TRBJ2-7, with D uncertain. From germline, CDR1 is LNHNV and CDR2 YYDKDF (reference sequence). V lost 0 bases to trimming and J lost 6 bases, with 9 bases between them. CDR3 length: 13 amino acids. The CDR3 DNA is TGTGCCACCAGCAGAGATTACGTCGGCGAGCAGTACTTC. Amino acid sequence: CATSRDYVGEQYF.

V usage is TRBV20-1 and J usage is TRBJ2-4; TRBD2 matches 7 bases. Germline values: CDR1 DFQATT, CDR2 SNEGSKA (reference sequence). V dropped 6 bases and J dropped 0; count of bases not matched to a gene: 8. This CDR3 has 15 amino acids. The CDR3, as DNA: TGCAGTGCATTAGCGGGCCAGCTAGCCAAAAACATTCAGTACTTC. It encodes CSALAGQLAKNIQYF.

The J gene is TRBJ2-6, the V gene TRBV30; D tentatively fits TRBD1 or TRBD2 (5 bases each). This CDR3 is built from 14 residues. The V and J ends lost 2 bases and 4 bases respectively, with 9 bases between them. Germline CDR1 GTSNPN, CDR2 SVGIG (reference sequence). CDR3 loop: CAWSPGTGANVLTF. CDR3 bases: TGTGCCTGGAGTCCCGGGACCGGGGCCAACGTCCTGACTTTC.

The rearrangement joins TRBV28 to TRBJ2-3, with D possibly being TRBD2 (6 bases). Trimming cost V 6 bases and J 3 bases, with 19 bases left between them. This CDR3 comprises 16 residues. The germline gives CDR1 MDHEN, CDR2 SYDVKM. CDR3 loop: CASSPDSGEGTDTQYF. Written as DNA, the CDR3 is TGTGCCAGCAGCCCAGATTCGGGGGAAGGAACAGATACGCAGTATTTT.

As concerns this clonotype: This may be a read error: a much more frequent sequence differs by one nucleotide. The chain's CDR3 is CTSSQDHDVLGELFF. The CDR3 DNA reads TGTACCAGCAGCCAAGACCACGATGTTCTCGGGGAGCTGTTTTTT. V usage is TRBV3-1 and J usage is TRBJ2-2; D is unresolved. This CDR3 spans 15 amino acids. Germline CDR1 and CDR2: LGHDT and YNNKEL (reference sequence).

This clonotype was seen ten or more times. The chain uses TRBV28 and TRBJ2-5; D gene ambiguous. CDR3 size: 13 residues. In germline, CDR1 is MDHEN, CDR2 SYDVKM. V was cut by 6 bases and J by 5 bases, with 13 bases left in between. This CDR3 is CASRPGVGETQYF. CDR3 nucleotide sequence: TGTGCCAGCAGACCAGGCGTTGGGGAGACCCAGTACTTC. The whole variable domain, remainder taken from reference TRBV28 and TRBJ2-5, is DVKVTQSSRYLVKRTGEKVFLECVQDMDHENMFWYRQDPGLGLRLIYFSYDVKMKEKGDIPEGYSVSREKKERFSLILESASTNQTSMYLCASRPGVGETQYFGPGTRLLVL.

Remarks on this clonotype: A clone one base away is much larger, so this may be a read error. This chain uses TRBV6-1 with TRBJ2-5, with 15 positions matching TRBD2. The CDR3 length is 19 residues. The germline gives CDR1 MNHNS, CDR2 SASEGT. The V gene end was trimmed by 6 bases and the J gene end by 5 bases; junction bases not matched to a gene: 16. CDR3 sequence reads: CASSKVSGLAGGSQETQYF. CDR3 in DNA: TGTGCCAGCAGCAAGGTGTCCGGACTAGCGGGAGGGTCGCAGGAGACCCAGTACTTC.

DNA for the CDR3: TGTGCCAGCATCCCCGGTAGCGGGACTTACAATGAGCAGTTCTTC. Translation gives CASIPGSGTYNEQFF. J is TRBJ2-1 and V is TRBV28, with 8 positions matching TRBD2. The ends lost 7 bases at V and 4 bases at J; junction bases unmatched: 9. Germline CDR1 reads MDHEN; CDR2 reads SYDVKM. There are 15 residues in the CDR3.

This clonotype was seen at least ten times. The rearrangement links TRBV11-2 to TRBJ1-2; D is possibly TRBD1 (5 bases). The germline V gene encodes CDR1 SGHAT and CDR2 FQNNGV. The V end was cut by 1 base, the J end by 3 bases, with 12 bases between. The CDR3 is 15 residues long. The CDR3 here is CASSLAAGGDYGYTF. The CDR3 nucleotides read TGTGCCAGCAGCTTAGCCGCCGGGGGTGACTATGGCTACACCTTC.

V and J are TRBV19 and TRBJ1-4; 7 positions agree with TRBD1. CDR3 length: 14 amino acids. Looked up from germline, CDR1 is LNHDA and CDR2 is SQIVND (reference sequence). V shed 8 bases, J shed 8 bases, and the junction held 11 bases outside the gene matches. The CDR3 nucleotides are TGTGCCAGTGGGATCGACAGGGCAAGAGAAAAACTGTTTTTT. It is translated as CASGIDRAREKLFF.

Of note for this clonotype: No conserved phenylalanine or tryptophan ends this CDR3, so it is likely a read error. The rearrangement links TRBV28 to TRBJ2-5, with 7 bases lining up with TRBD2. The CDR3 is 14 residues long. Trimming took 3 bases from V and 4 from J; bases not matched to a gene: 5. CDR1 and CDR2 (germline): MDHEN, SYDVKM. The CDR3 sequence is CASSLREFLETQYS. The CDR3 DNA is TGTGCCAGCAGTTTGCGGGAGTTTTTAGAGACCCAGTACTCC.

Of note for this clonotype: This may be a read error, as it is one base from a much larger clone. This sequence joins TRBV28 and TRBJ2-7, with D perhaps matching TRBD2 (6 bases). The V end was cut by 6 bases, the J end by 1 base, with 16 bases between. There are 15 residues in the CDR3. CDR1 is MDHEN, CDR2 SYDVKM, per germline. The CDR3 nucleotides are TGTGCCAGCAGCGTCAGGGAGGTTCGATCCTACGAGCAGTACTTC. This gives the protein CASSVREVRSYEQYF.

This clonotype was counted a few times. The rearrangement joins TRBV19 to TRBJ2-7; D may be TRBD1 (5 bases). The CDR3 sequence is 13 residues long. V lost 5 bases and J 7 bases, leaving 15 bases between the germline ends. In germline, CDR1 is LNHDA, CDR2 SQIVND (reference sequence). Here the CDR3 reads CASSLQGRSEQYF. The CDR3 DNA reads as TGTGCCAGTAGTCTTCAGGGTCGGAGTGAGCAGTACTTC.

Many counts were recorded for this clonotype. V is TRBV3-1 and J is TRBJ1-2, with D hard to call. The CDR3 runs to 13 residues. V was trimmed by 4 bases and J by 2 bases, leaving 8 bases between them. Germline V gene lookup returns CDR1 LGHDT and CDR2 YNNKEL (reference sequence). The CDR3 region is CASSRIQNYGYTF. The CDR3 nucleotides are TGTGCCAGCAGCCGAATTCAAAACTATGGCTACACCTTC.